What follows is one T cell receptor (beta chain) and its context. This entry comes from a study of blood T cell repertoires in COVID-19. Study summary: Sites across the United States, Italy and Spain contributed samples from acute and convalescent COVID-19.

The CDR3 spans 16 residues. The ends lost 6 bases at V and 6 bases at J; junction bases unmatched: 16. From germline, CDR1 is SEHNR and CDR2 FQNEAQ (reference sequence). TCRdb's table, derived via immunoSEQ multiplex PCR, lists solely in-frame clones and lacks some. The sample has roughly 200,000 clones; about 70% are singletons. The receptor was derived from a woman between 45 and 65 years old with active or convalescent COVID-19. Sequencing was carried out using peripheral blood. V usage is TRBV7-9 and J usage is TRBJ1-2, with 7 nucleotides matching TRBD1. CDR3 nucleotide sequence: TGTGCCAGCAGTCGTACGGGACAGAGGAGGACGGATGGCTACACCTTC. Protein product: CASSRTGQRRTDGYTF. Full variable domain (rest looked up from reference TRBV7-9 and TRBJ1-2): DTGVSQNPRHKITKRGQNVTFRCDPISEHNRLYWYRQTLGQGPEFLTYFQNEAQLEKSRLLSDRFSAERPKGSFSTLEIQRTEQGDSAMYLCASSRTGQRRTDGYTFGSGTRLTVV.